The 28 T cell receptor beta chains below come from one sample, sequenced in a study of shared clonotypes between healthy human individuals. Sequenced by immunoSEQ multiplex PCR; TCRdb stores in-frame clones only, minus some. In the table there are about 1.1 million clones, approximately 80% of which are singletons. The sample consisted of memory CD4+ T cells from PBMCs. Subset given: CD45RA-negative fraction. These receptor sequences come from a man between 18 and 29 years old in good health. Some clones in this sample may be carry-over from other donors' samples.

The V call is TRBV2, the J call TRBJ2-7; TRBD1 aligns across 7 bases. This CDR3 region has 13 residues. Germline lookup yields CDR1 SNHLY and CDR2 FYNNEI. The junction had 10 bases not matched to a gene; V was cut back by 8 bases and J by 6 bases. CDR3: CASGYRDRAEQYF. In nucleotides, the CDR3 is TGTGCCAGCGGCTACAGAGACAGGGCCGAGCAGTACTTC. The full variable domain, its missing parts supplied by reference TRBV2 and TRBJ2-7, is EPEVTQTPSHQVTQMGQEVILRCVPISNHLYFYWYRQILGQKVEFLVSFYNNEISEKSEIFDDQFSVERPDGSNFTLKIRSTKLEDSAMYFCASGYRDRAEQYFGPGTRLTVT.

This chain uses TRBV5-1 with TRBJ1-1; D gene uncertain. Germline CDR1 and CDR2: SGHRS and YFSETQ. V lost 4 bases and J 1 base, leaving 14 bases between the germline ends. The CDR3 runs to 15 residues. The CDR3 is CASSALPSPNTEAFF. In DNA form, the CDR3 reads TGCGCCAGCAGCGCCCTCCCTAGTCCGAACACTGAAGCTTTCTTT.

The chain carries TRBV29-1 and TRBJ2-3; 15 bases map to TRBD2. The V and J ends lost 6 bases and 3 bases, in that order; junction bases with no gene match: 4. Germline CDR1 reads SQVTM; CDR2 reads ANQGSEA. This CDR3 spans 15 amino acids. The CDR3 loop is CSVTGLAGGTDTQYF. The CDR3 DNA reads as TGCAGCGTGACAGGACTAGCGGGAGGGACAGATACGCAGTATTTT.

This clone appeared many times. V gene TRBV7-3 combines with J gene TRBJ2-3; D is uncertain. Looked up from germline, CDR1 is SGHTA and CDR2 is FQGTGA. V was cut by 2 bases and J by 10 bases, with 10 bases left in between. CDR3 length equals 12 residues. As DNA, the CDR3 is TGTGCCAGCAGCTTAGGCACCGAGGCGCAGTATTTT. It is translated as CASSLGTEAQYF.

CDR3: CASSLRSETETQYF. The CDR3 DNA is TGCGCCAGCAGCTTGCGGTCTGAAACGGAGACCCAGTACTTC. The J gene is TRBJ2-5, the V gene TRBV5-1; unclear D gene. The V end lost 1 base, the J end lost 5 bases, and 12 bases lay between the germline ends. The CDR3 is 14 residues long. The germline gives CDR1 SGHRS, CDR2 YFSETQ.

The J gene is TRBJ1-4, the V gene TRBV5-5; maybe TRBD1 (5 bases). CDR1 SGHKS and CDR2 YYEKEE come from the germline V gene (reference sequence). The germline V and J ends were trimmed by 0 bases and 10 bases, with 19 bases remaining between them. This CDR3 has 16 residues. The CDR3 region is CASSLGLTGNSRKLFF. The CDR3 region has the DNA TGTGCCAGCAGCTTGGGTCTCACAGGCAATAGTCGAAAACTGTTTTTT.

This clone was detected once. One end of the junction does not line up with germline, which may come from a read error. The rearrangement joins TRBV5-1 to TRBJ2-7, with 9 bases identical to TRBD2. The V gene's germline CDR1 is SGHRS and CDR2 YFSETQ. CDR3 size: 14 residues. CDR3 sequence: CASSPGEAGGRWDF. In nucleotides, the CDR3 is TGCGCCAGCAGCCCCGGGGAAGCGGGAGGCCGCTGGGACTTC.

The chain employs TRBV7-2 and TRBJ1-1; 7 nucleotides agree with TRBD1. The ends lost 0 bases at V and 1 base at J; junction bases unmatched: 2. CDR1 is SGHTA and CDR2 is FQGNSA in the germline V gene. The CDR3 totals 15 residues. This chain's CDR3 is CASSLAGTANTEAFF. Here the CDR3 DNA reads TGTGCCAGCAGCTTAGCCGGGACAGCGAACACTGAAGCTTTCTTT.

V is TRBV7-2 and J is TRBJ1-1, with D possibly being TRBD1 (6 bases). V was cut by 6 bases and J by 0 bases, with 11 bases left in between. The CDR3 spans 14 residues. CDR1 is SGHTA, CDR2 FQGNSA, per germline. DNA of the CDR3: TGTGCCAGCAGTTACAACAGGGTGAACACTGAAGCTTTCTTT. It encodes CASSYNRVNTEAFF. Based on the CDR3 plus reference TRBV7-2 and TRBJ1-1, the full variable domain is GAGVSQSPSNKVTEKGKDVELRCDPISGHTALYWYRQSLGQGLEFLIYFQGNSAPDKSGLPSDRFSAERTGGSVSTLTIQRTQQEDSAVYLCASSYNRVNTEAFFGQGTRLTVV.

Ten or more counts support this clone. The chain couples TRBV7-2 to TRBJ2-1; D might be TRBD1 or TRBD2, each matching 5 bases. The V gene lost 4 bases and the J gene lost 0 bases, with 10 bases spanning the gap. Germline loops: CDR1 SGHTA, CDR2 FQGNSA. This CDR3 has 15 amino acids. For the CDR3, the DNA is TGTGCCAGCAGCTACCGGGACCGCTCCTACAATGAGCAGTTCTTC. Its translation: CASSYRDRSYNEQFF.

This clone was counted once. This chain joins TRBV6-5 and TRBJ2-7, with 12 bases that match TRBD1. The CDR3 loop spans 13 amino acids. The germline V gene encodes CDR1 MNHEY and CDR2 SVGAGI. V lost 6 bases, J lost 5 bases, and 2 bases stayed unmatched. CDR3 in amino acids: CASRGQGAHEQYF. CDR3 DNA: TGTGCCAGCAGGGGACAGGGGGCCCACGAGCAGTACTTC.

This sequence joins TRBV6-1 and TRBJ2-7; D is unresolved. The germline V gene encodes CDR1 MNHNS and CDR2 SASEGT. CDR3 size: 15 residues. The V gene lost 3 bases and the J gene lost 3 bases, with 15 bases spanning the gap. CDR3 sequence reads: CASSDGVLKIYEQYF. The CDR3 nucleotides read TGTGCCAGCAGTGATGGAGTTCTCAAAATCTACGAGCAGTACTTC.

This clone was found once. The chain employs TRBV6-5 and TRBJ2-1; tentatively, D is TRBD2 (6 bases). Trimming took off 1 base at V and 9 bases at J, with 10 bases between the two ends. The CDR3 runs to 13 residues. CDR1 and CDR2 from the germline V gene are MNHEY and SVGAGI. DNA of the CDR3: TGTGCCAGCAGTTACTTTGTGGGAGGTGAGCAGTTCTTC. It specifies CASSYFVGGEQFF.

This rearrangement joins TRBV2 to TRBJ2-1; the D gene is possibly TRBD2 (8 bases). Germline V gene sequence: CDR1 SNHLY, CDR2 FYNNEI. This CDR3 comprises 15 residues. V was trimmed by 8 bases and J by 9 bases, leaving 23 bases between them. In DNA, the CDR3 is TGTGCCAGCGCGGGGGGACAGTCCCTTTACGGTGAGCAGTTCTTC. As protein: CASAGGQSLYGEQFF.

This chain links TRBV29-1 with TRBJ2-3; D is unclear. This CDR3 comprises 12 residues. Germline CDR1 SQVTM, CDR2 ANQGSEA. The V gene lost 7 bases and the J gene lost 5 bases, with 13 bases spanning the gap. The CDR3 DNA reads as TGCAGCGCTGACGACTCTTTAGATACGCAGTATTTT. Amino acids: CSADDSLDTQYF.

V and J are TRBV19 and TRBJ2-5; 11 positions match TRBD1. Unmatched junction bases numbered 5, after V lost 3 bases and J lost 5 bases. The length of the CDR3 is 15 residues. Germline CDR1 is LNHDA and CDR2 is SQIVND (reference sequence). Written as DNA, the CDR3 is TGTGCCAGTAGTATGGACAGGGGGCGTGGGGAGACCCAGTACTTC. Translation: CASSMDRGRGETQYF.

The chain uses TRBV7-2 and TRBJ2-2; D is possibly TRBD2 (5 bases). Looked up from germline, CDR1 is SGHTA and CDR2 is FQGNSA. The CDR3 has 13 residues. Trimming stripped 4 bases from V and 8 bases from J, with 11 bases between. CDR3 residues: CASSSRAVGELFF. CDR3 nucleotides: TGTGCCAGCAGCTCGAGGGCCGTGGGGGAGCTGTTTTTT.

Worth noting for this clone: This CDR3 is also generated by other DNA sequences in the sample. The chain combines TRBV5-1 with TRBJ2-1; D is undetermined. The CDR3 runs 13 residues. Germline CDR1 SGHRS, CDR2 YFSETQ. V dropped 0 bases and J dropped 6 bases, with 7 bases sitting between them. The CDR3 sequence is CASSLDLLNEQFF. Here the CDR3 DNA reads TGCGCCAGCAGCTTGGATCTACTCAATGAGCAGTTCTTC.

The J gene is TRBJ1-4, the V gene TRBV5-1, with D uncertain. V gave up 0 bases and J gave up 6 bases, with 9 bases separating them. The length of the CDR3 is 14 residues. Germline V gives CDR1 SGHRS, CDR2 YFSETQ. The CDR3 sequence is CASSLGQQDEKLFF. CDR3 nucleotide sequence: TGCGCCAGCAGCTTGGGTCAGCAGGATGAAAAACTGTTTTTT.

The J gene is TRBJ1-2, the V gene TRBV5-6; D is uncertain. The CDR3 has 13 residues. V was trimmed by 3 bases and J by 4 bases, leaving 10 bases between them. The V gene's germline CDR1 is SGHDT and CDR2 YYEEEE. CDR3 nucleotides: TGTGCCAGCAGCTACTCGCGGAGCTATGGCTACACCTTC. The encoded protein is CASSYSRSYGYTF.

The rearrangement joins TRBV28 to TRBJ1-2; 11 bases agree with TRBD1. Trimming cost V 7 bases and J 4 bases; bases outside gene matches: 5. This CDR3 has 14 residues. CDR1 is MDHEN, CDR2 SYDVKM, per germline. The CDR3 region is CASTFGQGAYGYTF. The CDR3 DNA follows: TGTGCCAGCACCTTCGGACAGGGGGCCTATGGCTACACCTTC.

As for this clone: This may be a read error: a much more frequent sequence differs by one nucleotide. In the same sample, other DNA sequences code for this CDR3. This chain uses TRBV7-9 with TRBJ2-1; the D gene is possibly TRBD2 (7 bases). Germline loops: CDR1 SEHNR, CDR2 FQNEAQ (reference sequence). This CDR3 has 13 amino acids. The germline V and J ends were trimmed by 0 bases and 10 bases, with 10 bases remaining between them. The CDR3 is CASSLAGGGEQFF. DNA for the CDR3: TGTGCCAGCAGCTTAGCGGGAGGGGGGGAGCAGTTCTTC. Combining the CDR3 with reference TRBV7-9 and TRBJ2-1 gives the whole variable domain DTGVSQNPRHKITKRGQNVTFRCDPISEHNRLYWYRQTLGQGPEFLTYFQNEAQLEKSRLLSDRFSAERPKGSFSTLEIQRTEQGDSAMYLCASSLAGGGEQFFGPGTRLTVL.

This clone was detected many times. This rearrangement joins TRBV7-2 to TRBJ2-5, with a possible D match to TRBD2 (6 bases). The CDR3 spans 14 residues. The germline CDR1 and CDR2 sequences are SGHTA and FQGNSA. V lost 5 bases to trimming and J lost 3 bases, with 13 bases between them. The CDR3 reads CASSLLTREETQYF. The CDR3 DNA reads TGTGCCAGCAGCCTCCTGACTAGGGAAGAGACCCAGTACTTC. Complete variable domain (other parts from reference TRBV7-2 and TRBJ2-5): GAGVSQSPSNKVTEKGKDVELRCDPISGHTALYWYRQSLGQGLEFLIYFQGNSAPDKSGLPSDRFSAERTGGSVSTLTIQRTQQEDSAVYLCASSLLTREETQYFGPGTRLLVL.

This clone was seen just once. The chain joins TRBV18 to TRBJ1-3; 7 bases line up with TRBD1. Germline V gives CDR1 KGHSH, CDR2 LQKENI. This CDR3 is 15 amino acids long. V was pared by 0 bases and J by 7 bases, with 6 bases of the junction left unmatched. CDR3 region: CASSPPGTAENTIYF. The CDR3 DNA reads TGTGCCAGCTCACCACCAGGGACAGCTGAGAACACCATATATTTT.

The DNA for the CDR3 is TGTGCCAGCTCACCTGACAGGGGGGTTACAGATACGCAGTATTTT. Translating it yields CASSPDRGVTDTQYF. The chain is built from TRBV18 and TRBJ2-3; the match to TRBD1 covers 9 bases. With 3 bases clipped from V and 3 bases from J, the junction kept 4 bases outside the gene matches. The CDR3 spans 15 residues. Germline CDR1 is KGHSH and CDR2 is LQKENI.

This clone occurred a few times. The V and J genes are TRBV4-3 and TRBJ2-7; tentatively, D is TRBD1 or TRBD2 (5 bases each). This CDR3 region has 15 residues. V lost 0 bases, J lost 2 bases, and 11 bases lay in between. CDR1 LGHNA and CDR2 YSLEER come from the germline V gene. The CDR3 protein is CASSQEQGETYEQYF. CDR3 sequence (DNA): TGCGCCAGCAGCCAAGAGCAAGGGGAGACCTACGAGCAGTACTTC.

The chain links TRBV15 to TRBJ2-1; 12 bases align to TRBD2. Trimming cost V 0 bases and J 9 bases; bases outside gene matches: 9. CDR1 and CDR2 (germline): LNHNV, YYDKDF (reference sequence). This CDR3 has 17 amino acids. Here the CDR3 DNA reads TGTGCCACCAGCAGAGATAATCTAGCGGGAGGGCCGGGTGAGCAGTTCTTC. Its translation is CATSRDNLAGGPGEQFF.

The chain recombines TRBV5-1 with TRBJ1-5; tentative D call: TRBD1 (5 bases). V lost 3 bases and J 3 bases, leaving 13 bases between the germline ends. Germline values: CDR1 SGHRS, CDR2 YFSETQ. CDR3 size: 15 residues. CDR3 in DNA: TGCGCCAGCAGCTCAGGGAAGACGGACAATCAGCCCCAGCATTTT. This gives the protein CASSSGKTDNQPQHF.